The next 21 T cell receptor beta chains were all read from a single sample in a study of spatial heterogeneity in lung cancer. Study-wide findings and caveats: One measure, the expanded intratumoral alpha and beta TCR count, tracked tumor mutation counts.

As to time point: sample taken at primary tumor resection. Each CDR3 protein is one row after TCRdb ran MiXCR on the 5' RACE reads. The data contain about 18,000 distinct CDR3 sequences, about 6% of them singletons. These receptors are not linked to any known antigen. Source: lung tumor tissue, taken at surgery. The receptors here all came from a female donor with early-stage non-small cell lung cancer.

This clonotype has a count of ten or more. V is TRBV5-4 and J is TRBJ2-7, with a possible D match to TRBD2 (6 bases). V was trimmed by 1 base and J by 7 bases, leaving 9 bases between them. In germline, CDR1 is SGHNT, CDR2 YYREEE (reference sequence). The CDR3 is made up of 12 amino acids. The CDR3 bases are TGTGCCAGCAGCTTGACGGCGGGAGAGCAGTACTTC. Amino acid sequence: CASSLTAGEQYF.

This clonotype was detected many times. V gene TRBV7-9 combines with J gene TRBJ2-7; D unresolved. This CDR3 has 11 residues. Germline V CDR1 and CDR2: SEHNR, FQNEAQ (reference sequence). With 5 bases removed from V and 3 bases from J, the gap between germline ends came to 5 bases. The CDR3 reads CASSASYEQYF. CDR3 sequence (DNA): TGTGCCAGCAGCGCCAGCTACGAGCAGTACTTC.

This clonotype was found many times. The rearrangement uses TRBV9 and TRBJ2-7, with 14 bases identical to TRBD2. V was pared by 4 bases and J by 2 bases, with 5 bases of the junction left unmatched. Germline V lookup: CDR1 SGDLS, CDR2 YYNGEE. The CDR3 length is 16 residues. The CDR3 region has the DNA TGTGCCAGCAGCCGGTCGACTAGCGGGAGGGCCTACGAGCAGTACTTC. It is translated as CASSRSTSGRAYEQYF.

In this sample, this clonotype turned up many times. The J gene is TRBJ2-1, the V gene TRBV28, with unresolved D. V lost 7 bases, J lost 8 bases, and 15 bases lay in between. Germline V CDR1 and CDR2: MDHEN, SYDVKM. The CDR3 contains 13 residues. CDR3 DNA sequence: TGTGCCAGCATGGAGTTCTTTCTTGATGAGCAGTTCTTC. Amino acids: CASMEFFLDEQFF.

This clonotype was detected many times. V and J are TRBV19 and TRBJ1-3; D uncertain. Trimming stripped 5 bases from V and 3 bases from J, with 11 bases between. CDR1 is LNHDA, CDR2 SQIVND, per germline (reference sequence). CDR3 length: 14 residues. The CDR3: CASSLGRSGNTIYF. Here the CDR3 DNA reads TGTGCCAGTAGTTTAGGGAGAAGTGGAAACACCATATATTTT.

In its sample, this clonotype was seen many times. The chain combines TRBV12-3 or TRBV12-4 with TRBJ2-7; 10 bases fit TRBD1. This CDR3 has 16 residues. The V gene end was trimmed by 2 bases and the J gene end by 5 bases; junction bases not matched to a gene: 9. The CDR3 nucleotides read TGTGCCAGCAGTTTAAAGGTGGGGACAGGGGTGAACGAGCAGTACTTC. It specifies CASSLKVGTGVNEQYF.

This clonotype was seen ten or more times. CDR3 loop: CASSLEHNSPLHF. The CDR3 bases are TGTGCCAGCAGCTTAGAACATAATTCACCCCTCCACTTT. This chain connects TRBV7-7 to TRBJ1-6; D is unclear. This CDR3 is 13 amino acids long. Trimming left V 1 base short and J 5 bases short, with 3 bases between. CDR1 SSHAT and CDR2 FNYEAQ come from the germline V gene (reference sequence).

This clonotype was counted ten times or more. V is TRBV28 and J is TRBJ2-1; 13 bases agree with TRBD2. The CDR3 contains 15 residues. V dropped 6 bases and J dropped 8; count of bases not matched to a gene: 7. The germline V gene has CDR1 MDHEN and CDR2 SYDVKM. CDR3 sequence (DNA): TGTGCCAGCAGGACAACTAGCGGGAGGGCCTATGAGCAGTTCTTC. Its translation is CASRTTSGRAYEQFF. Full variable domain (rest looked up from reference TRBV28 and TRBJ2-1): DVKVTQSSRYLVKRTGEKVFLECVQDMDHENMFWYRQDPGLGLRLIYFSYDVKMKEKGDIPEGYSVSREKKERFSLILESASTNQTSMYLCASRTTSGRAYEQFFGPGTRLTVL.

Here the CDR3 DNA reads TGTGCCAGCAGTTACTCGAGACAGACGAACACTGAAGCTTTCTTT. Translated, it gives CASSYSRQTNTEAFF. The V call is TRBV6-5, the J call TRBJ1-1, with a possible D match to TRBD1 (5 bases). Germline V gene sequence: CDR1 MNHEY, CDR2 SVGAGI. The CDR3 contains 15 residues. Trimming took off 0 bases at V and 1 base at J, with 9 bases between the two ends.

This clonotype was seen many times. The CDR3 coding sequence is TGTGCCACCAGTGATGGAGGACGGGAAGAGACCCAGTACTTC. Amino acid sequence: CATSDGGREETQYF. J is TRBJ2-5 and V is TRBV24-1, with a possible D match to TRBD2 (5 bases). CDR3 length: 14 residues. Germline loops: CDR1 KGHDR, CDR2 SFDVKD. The V gene lost 3 bases and the J gene lost 3 bases, with 10 bases spanning the gap.

This clonotype occurred many times. Here the CDR3 DNA reads TGCGCCAGCAGCCCCTGGCCGGGGCTAGCGGGCTACGAGCAGTACTTC. It encodes CASSPWPGLAGYEQYF. This sequence joins TRBV5-1 and TRBJ2-7, with 8 bases identical to TRBD2. This CDR3 is built from 16 residues. The junction had 12 bases not matched to a gene; V was cut back by 4 bases and J by 3 bases. Germline CDR1 is SGHRS and CDR2 is YFSETQ.

This clonotype was counted at least ten times. The chain recombines TRBV12-3 or TRBV12-4 with TRBJ1-2, with D perhaps matching TRBD1 (5 bases). V gave up 7 bases and J gave up 8 bases, with 20 bases separating them. The CDR3 spans 14 residues. CDR3 residues: CASTVGGGAPGYTF. CDR3 nucleotides: TGTGCCAGCACCGTCGGGGGGGGAGCTCCCGGCTACACCTTC.

This clonotype was recorded at least ten times. The V and J genes are TRBV4-3 and TRBJ2-2; D is unclear. Trimming removed 0 bases from V and 1 base from J, with 15 bases in between. Germline-derived CDR1 and CDR2 are LGHNA and YSLEER. This CDR3 is built from 18 residues. CDR3 loop: CASSQDLGSILNTGELFF. The CDR3 DNA is TGCGCCAGCAGCCAAGATTTGGGCAGCATCCTGAACACCGGGGAGCTGTTTTTT.

The chain links TRBV5-1 to TRBJ2-1; tentatively, D is TRBD2 (6 bases). Germline V lookup: CDR1 SGHRS, CDR2 YFSETQ. The length of the CDR3 is 15 residues. Trimming stripped 5 bases from V and 1 base from J, with 13 bases between. In DNA form, the CDR3 reads TGCGCCAGCAGGCCCGGTAGCGGATCCTACAATGAGCAGTTCTTC. It encodes CASRPGSGSYNEQFF.

This clonotype counts as medium-sized (0.01 to 0.1%). This chain links TRBV6-6 with TRBJ2-7, with TRBD2 matching over 7 bases. V was pared by 8 bases and J by 4 bases, with 14 bases of the junction left unmatched. The CDR3 runs 15 residues. CDR1 and CDR2 (germline): MNHNY, SVGAGI (reference sequence). The chain's CDR3 is CASRKASGGEYEQYF. The DNA for the CDR3 is TGTGCCAGCCGAAAGGCTAGCGGAGGGGAGTACGAGCAGTACTTC.

This clonotype was observed many times. V usage is TRBV28 and J usage is TRBJ2-4; 15 bases match TRBD2. This CDR3 is built from 19 residues. Trimming removed 6 bases from V and 0 bases from J; junction bases left unmatched: 9. Germline CDR1 and CDR2: MDHEN and SYDVKM. DNA for the CDR3: TGTGCCAGCAGAGCTTCGGGACTAGCGGGAGGTCTAGCCAAAAACATTCAGTACTTC. It translates to CASRASGLAGGLAKNIQYF.

This clonotype was counted many times. This chain joins TRBV20-1 and TRBJ2-7; TRBD2 matches 9 bases. Losses at the gene ends were 1 base for V and 4 bases for J; bases not matched to a gene: 2. Germline CDR1 and CDR2: DFQATT and SNEGSKA (reference sequence). The CDR3 extends over 13 amino acids. In DNA, the CDR3 is TGCAGTGCTAGAGCTAGCGGGACTTACGAGCAGTACTTC. Amino acids: CSARASGTYEQYF.

This sequence joins TRBV23-1 and TRBJ2-3; D uncertain. TRBV23-1 is an ORF for which the function is uncertain. The V end was cut by 7 bases, the J end by 4 bases, with 21 bases between. The CDR3 length is 16 residues. The CDR3, as DNA: TGCGCCAGCAATAGGGCAGCTCCCACCTTAGCAGATACGCAGTATTTT. This translates into CASNRAAPTLADTQYF.

This clonotype has at least ten counts. The genes are TRBV29-1 and TRBJ2-5; maybe TRBD2 (5 bases). Deletions cut 2 bases from V and 13 bases from J, with 17 bases between. The CDR3 has 12 residues. From germline, CDR1 is SQVTM and CDR2 ANQGSEA. The CDR3 here is CSVESPGKVRYF. The CDR3 nucleotides are TGCAGCGTTGAAAGTCCCGGGAAGGTTCGGTACTTC.

V and J are TRBV5-5 and TRBJ2-7; 7 nucleotides agree with TRBD1. This CDR3 is 11 amino acids long. V dropped 6 bases and J dropped 3; count of bases not matched to a gene: 0. CDR1 is SGHKS and CDR2 is YYEKEE in the germline V gene (reference sequence). The DNA of the CDR3 is TGTGCCAGCAACAGGGGCTACGAGCAGTACTTC. Amino acid sequence: CASNRGYEQYF. Full variable domain (rest looked up from reference TRBV5-5 and TRBJ2-7): DAGVTQSPTHLIKTRGQQVTLRCSPISGHKSVSWYQQVLGQGPQFIFQYYEKEERGRGNFPDRFSARQFPNYSSELNVNALLLGDSALYLCASNRGYEQYFGPGTRLTVT.

This clonotype was found a few times. This sequence joins TRBV13 and TRBJ2-1; 7 nucleotides align to TRBD2. Germline CDR1 PRHDT, CDR2 FYEKMQ (reference sequence). Trimming at V came to 5 bases and at J to 8 bases, leaving 3 bases not matched to a gene. The CDR3 extends over 12 amino acids. The CDR3 here is CASSPSGHEQFF. The CDR3, as DNA: TGTGCCAGCAGCCCTAGCGGCCATGAGCAGTTCTTC.